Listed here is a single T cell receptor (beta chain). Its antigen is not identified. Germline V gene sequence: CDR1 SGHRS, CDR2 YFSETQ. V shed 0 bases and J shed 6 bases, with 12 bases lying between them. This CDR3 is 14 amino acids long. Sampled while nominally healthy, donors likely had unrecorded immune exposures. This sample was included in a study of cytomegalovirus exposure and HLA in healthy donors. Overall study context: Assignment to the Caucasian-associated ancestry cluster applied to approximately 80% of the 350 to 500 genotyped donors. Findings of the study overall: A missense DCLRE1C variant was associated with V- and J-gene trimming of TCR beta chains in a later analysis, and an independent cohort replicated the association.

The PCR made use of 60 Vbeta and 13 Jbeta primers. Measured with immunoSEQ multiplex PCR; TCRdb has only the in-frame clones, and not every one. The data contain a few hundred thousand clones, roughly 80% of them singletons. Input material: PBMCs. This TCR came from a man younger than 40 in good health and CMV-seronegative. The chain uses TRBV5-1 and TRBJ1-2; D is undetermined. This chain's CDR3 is CASSLEEGRDGYTF. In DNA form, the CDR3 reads TGCGCCAGCAGCTTGGAAGAGGGTCGGGATGGCTACACCTTC.